The entry below gives a single TCR beta chain sequence along with its context. Its antigen is not identified. The source of the sample is a study of monozygotic twins with inflammatory bowel disease. Whole blood that had not undergone T cell sorting provided the isolated total RNA. The CDR3 length is 12 residues. CDR1 DFQATT and CDR2 SNEGSKA come from the germline V gene (reference sequence). Study-wide results and limits: The sharing of clonotypes with others was lower in IBD patients than in healthy twins, especially with disease activity. No distinction between different T cell subtypes was possible.

The unique tags termed UMIs, each holding a 6-nucleotide sample barcode, were added by means of template switching. TCRdb re-called the 5' RACE reads; every CDR3 protein appears as one record, without DNA. The table gives under 150,000 distinct CDR3 sequences; the top ten clones make up less than 2.5% of it. The chain uses TRBV20-1 and TRBJ2-3. The receptor comes from a human donor with ulcerative colitis or Crohn's disease, or a healthy co-twin of an affected twin (not recorded which). Sequenced sample: blood. CDR3 in amino acids: CSAPSQTDMQYF.